Each of the 12 T cell receptor beta chains below was sequenced from the same sample in a study of cytomegalovirus exposure and HLA in healthy donors. Sequencing used immunoSEQ multiplex PCR; TCRdb keeps in-frame clones, though not all of them. Altogether 150,000 to 200,000 clones are present, about 88% being singletons, with the ten largest covering approximately 2.4%. Sample: PBMCs. These receptors originate from a woman aged 18-29 years in good health and CMV-seronegative.

This clone has more than one count but fewer than ten. The gene calls are TRBV9 and TRBJ2-1; perhaps TRBD2 as D (6 bases). The length of the CDR3 is 15 residues. The germline CDR1 and CDR2 sequences are SGDLS and YYNGEE. The ends were cut back, 0 bases at V and 9 bases at J, with 16 bases in the middle. CDR3 in amino acids: CASSVVGTPFGEQFF. In nucleotides, the CDR3 is TGTGCCAGCAGCGTAGTAGGGACTCCCTTCGGTGAGCAGTTCTTC.

This clone has just one count. The gene calls are TRBV18 and TRBJ2-1; 8 positions agree with TRBD1. The CDR3 totals 20 residues. The J segment lost 5 bases and the V segment lost 1 base, leaving 19 bases of the junction unmatched. Per germline, CDR1 KGHSH and CDR2 LQKENI. The CDR3 loop is CASSPRGQAEESWGHNEQFF. DNA for the CDR3: TGTGCCAGCTCACCACGGGGACAGGCTGAAGAAAGCTGGGGTCACAATGAGCAGTTCTTC.

The J gene is TRBJ1-5, the V gene TRBV20-1, with D perhaps matching TRBD1 (5 bases). CDR1 is DFQATT and CDR2 is SNEGSKA in the germline V gene (reference sequence). Trimming removed 6 bases from V and 9 bases from J, with 9 bases in between. The CDR3 length is 10 residues. The CDR3 protein is CSAPGGPQHF. The DNA of the CDR3 is TGCAGTGCCCCGGGGGGGCCCCAGCATTTT.

The rearrangement joins TRBV6-1 to TRBJ1-1; possible D gene TRBD1, 5 bases. CDR3 length: 13 residues. The V gene lost 7 bases and the J gene lost 1 base, with 10 bases spanning the gap. Germline-derived CDR1 and CDR2 are MNHNS and SASEGT. The DNA for the CDR3 is TGTGCCAGCACCCAGGGCTGGAACACTGAAGCTTTCTTT. This sequence encodes CASTQGWNTEAFF.

The chain recombines TRBV9 with TRBJ2-3; D possibly corresponds to TRBD1 (6 bases). Trimming left V 0 bases short and J 2 bases short, with 13 bases between. Per the germline V gene, CDR1 is SGDLS and CDR2 is YYNGEE. This CDR3 spans 16 amino acids. In nucleotides, the CDR3 is TGTGCCAGCAGCGTAGGAGCAGGGGCCACCACAGATACGCAGTATTTT. Amino acids: CASSVGAGATTDTQYF.

This rearrangement joins TRBV6-5 to TRBJ2-1, with D possibly matching TRBD2 (7 bases). There are 15 residues in the CDR3. CDR1 MNHEY and CDR2 SVGAGI come from the germline V gene. V lost 6 bases to trimming and J lost 6 bases, with 18 bases between them. CDR3 in amino acids: CASRGSAGAVNEQFF. The CDR3 bases are TGTGCCAGCAGAGGTTCGGCGGGGGCGGTCAATGAGCAGTTCTTC.

The rearrangement uses TRBV6-1 and TRBJ1-2; D gene ambiguous. V lost 7 bases to trimming and J lost 4 bases, with 13 bases between them. There are 13 residues in the CDR3. The germline gives CDR1 MNHNS, CDR2 SASEGT. The CDR3 nucleotides are TGTGCCAGCAAACTAGTTCAACTCTATGGCTACACCTTC. It is translated as CASKLVQLYGYTF.

The chain employs TRBV5-1 and TRBJ2-1, with 11 bases identical to TRBD1. The junction had 9 bases not matched to a gene; V was cut back by 4 bases and J by 9 bases. Germline V CDR1 and CDR2: SGHRS, YFSETQ. The CDR3 has 15 residues. CDR3 in amino acids: CASSGGQGAGSEQFF. CDR3 DNA sequence: TGCGCCAGCAGCGGCGGACAGGGGGCTGGGAGTGAGCAGTTCTTC. The full variable domain, with the rest looked up from reference TRBV5-1 and TRBJ2-1, is KAGVTQTPRYLIKTRGQQVTLSCSPISGHRSVSWYQQTPGQGLQFLFEYFSETQRNKGNFPGRFSGRQFSNSRSEMNVSTLELGDSALYLCASSGGQGAGSEQFFGPGTRLTVL.

V usage is TRBV2 and J usage is TRBJ1-5; D perhaps matches TRBD1 (6 bases). Trimming took off 4 bases at V and 4 bases at J, with 11 bases between the two ends. The CDR3 runs 14 residues. Germline lookup yields CDR1 SNHLY and CDR2 FYNNEI. This CDR3 reads CASSGQARNQPQHF. The CDR3 DNA sequence: TGTGCCAGCAGTGGACAGGCGAGGAATCAGCCCCAGCATTTT.

The J gene is TRBJ2-7, the V gene TRBV9, with 7 bases aligning to TRBD1. This CDR3 contains 15 residues. The V gene end was trimmed by 5 bases and the J gene end by 2 bases; junction bases not matched to a gene: 10. Germline assignment: CDR1 SGDLS and CDR2 YYNGEE. The CDR3, as DNA: TGTGCCAGCAGTCCCGGGACAGCCACAACCTACGAGCAGTACTTC. Its protein is CASSPGTATTYEQYF.

The rearrangement links TRBV7-9 to TRBJ2-1, with D possibly matching TRBD2 (5 bases). CDR3 size: 16 residues. The V end was cut by 3 bases, the J end by 0 bases, with 12 bases between. Germline V gives CDR1 SEHNR, CDR2 FQNEAQ (reference sequence). The CDR3 DNA is TGTGCCAGCAGCTTTGGAATAGGACTCTCCTACAATGAGCAGTTCTTC. This encodes CASSFGIGLSYNEQFF.

The chain combines TRBV19 with TRBJ2-2, with TRBD1 as a possible D gene (5 bases). This CDR3 is built from 15 residues. The germline gives CDR1 LNHDA, CDR2 SQIVND (reference sequence). Trimming left V 7 bases short and J 6 bases short, with 18 bases between. This CDR3 is CASIRAGYGSGELFF. The CDR3 nucleotides are TGTGCCAGTATAAGGGCAGGGTATGGATCCGGGGAGCTGTTTTTT. The complete variable domain, with remaining parts taken from reference TRBV19 and TRBJ2-2, reads DGGITQSPKYLFRKEGQNVTLSCEQNLNHDAMYWYRQDPGQGLRLIYYSQIVNDFQKGDIAEGYSVSREKKESFPLTVTSAQKNPTAFYLCASIRAGYGSGELFFGEGSRLTVL.